Below are 3 T cell receptor beta chains sequenced from a single sample in a study of shared clonotypes between healthy human individuals. Profiling relied on immunoSEQ multiplex PCR, and the TCRdb table lists in-frame clones only, not all of them. This table holds about 2 million clones, about 95% found once. CD45RO-negative cells were positively selected for CCR7, leaving out terminally differentiated effector memory CD45RA+ cells. Sequenced sample: naive CD8+ T cells sorted from blood. All receptors derive from a young man in good health.

This rearrangement joins TRBV4-3 to TRBJ2-2; D possibly corresponds to TRBD2 (6 bases). V lost 0 bases and J 6 bases, leaving 17 bases between the germline ends. Looked up from germline, CDR1 is LGHNA and CDR2 is YSLEER. The CDR3 has 17 residues. The CDR3 nucleotides are TGCGCCAGCAGCCAAGAGGGGGACTTGTCGATCGCCGGGGAGCTGTTTTTT. Amino acid sequence: CASSQEGDLSIAGELFF.

This sequence joins TRBV27 and TRBJ2-5; no clear D. The germline V gene has CDR1 MNHEY and CDR2 SMNVEV (reference sequence). CDR3 length: 15 amino acids. The ends were cut back, 6 bases at V and 0 bases at J, with 14 bases in the middle. The CDR3 loop is CASSPVGYHQETQYF. Here the CDR3 DNA reads TGTGCCAGCAGCCCAGTGGGGTACCACCAAGAGACCCAGTACTTC.

The genes are TRBV11-2 and TRBJ2-7; 11 nucleotides agree with TRBD1. CDR3 length: 15 residues. CDR1 SGHAT and CDR2 FQNNGV come from the germline V gene. V was pared by 1 base and J by 2 bases, with 1 base of the junction left unmatched. CDR3 amino acids: CASSLVGQGAYEQYF. The CDR3 DNA reads TGTGCCAGCAGCTTAGTGGGACAGGGGGCCTACGAGCAGTACTTC.